This entry concerns a single TCR beta chain. The antigen is undetermined. Repertoires were generated with immunoSEQ multiplex PCR, while TCRdb's copy carries only in-frame clones and drops some. The repertoire consists of about 43,000 clones, with 82% occurring once and the leading ten covering about 1.5%. The entry originates in a study of CD4 T cells in relation to SARS-CoV-2 and coronaviruses. Overall study context: ViraFEST: roughly ten-day antigen culture of PBMCs, then TCR beta CDR3 sequencing.

The trim removed 6 bases at V and 3 bases at J, leaving 6 bases unmatched. Germline V gene sequence: CDR1 SNHLY, CDR2 FYNNEI. The CDR3 runs 14 residues. Study-level findings and limits: Monoreactive clones expanded significantly more to SARS-CoV-2 than crossreactive clones did.

This receptor was obtained from an adult with COVID-19. The sample was naive CD4+ T cells from PBMCs, cultured in vitro. This sample's subset: naive CD4+ T cells isolated by negative enrichment. The rearrangement links TRBV2 to TRBJ2-5; 8 positions agree with TRBD2. The DNA of the CDR3 is TGTGCCAGCAGATACAGAGCGGGAGAAGAGACCCAGTACTTC. Protein product: CASRYRAGEETQYF.